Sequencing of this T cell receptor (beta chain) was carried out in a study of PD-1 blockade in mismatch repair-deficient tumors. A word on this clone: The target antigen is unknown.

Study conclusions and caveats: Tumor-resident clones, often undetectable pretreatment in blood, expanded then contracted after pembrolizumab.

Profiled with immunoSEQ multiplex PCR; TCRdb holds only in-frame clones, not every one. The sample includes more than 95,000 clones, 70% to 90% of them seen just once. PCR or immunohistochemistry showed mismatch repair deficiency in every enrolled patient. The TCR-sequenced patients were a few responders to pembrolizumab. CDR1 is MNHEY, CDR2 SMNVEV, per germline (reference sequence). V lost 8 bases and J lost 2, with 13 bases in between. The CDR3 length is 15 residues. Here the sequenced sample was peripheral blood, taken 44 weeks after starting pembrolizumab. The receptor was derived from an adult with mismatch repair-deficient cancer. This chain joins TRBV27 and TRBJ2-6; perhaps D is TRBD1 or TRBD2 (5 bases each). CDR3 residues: CASGIGTTGANVLTF. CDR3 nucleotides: TGTGCCAGCGGCATTGGGACCACTGGGGCCAACGTCCTGACTTTC.